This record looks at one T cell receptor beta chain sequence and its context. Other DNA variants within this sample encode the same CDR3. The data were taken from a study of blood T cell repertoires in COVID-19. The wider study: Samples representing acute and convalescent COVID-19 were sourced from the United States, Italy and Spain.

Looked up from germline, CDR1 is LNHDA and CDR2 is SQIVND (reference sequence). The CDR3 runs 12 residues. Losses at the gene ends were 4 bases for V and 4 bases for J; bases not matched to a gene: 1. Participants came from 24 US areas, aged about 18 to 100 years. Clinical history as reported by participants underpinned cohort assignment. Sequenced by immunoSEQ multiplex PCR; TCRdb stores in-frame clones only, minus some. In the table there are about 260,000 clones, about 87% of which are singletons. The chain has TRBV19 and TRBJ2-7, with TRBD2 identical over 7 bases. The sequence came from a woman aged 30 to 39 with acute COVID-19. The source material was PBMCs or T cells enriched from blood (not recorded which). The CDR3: CASSTSGYEQYF. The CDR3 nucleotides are TGTGCCAGTAGTACTAGCGGTTACGAGCAGTACTTC.